This T cell receptor beta chain stems from a study of T cell repertoires in cytomegalovirus infection. Comment on this clonotype: Its antigen remains unknown.

Germline CDR1 and CDR2: LGHNT and FRNRAP. The CDR3 is 13 residues long. V lost 4 bases and J lost 8, with 14 bases in between. TCRdb re-analysed the reads in MiXCR, keeping a single row per CDR3 protein. Of around 230,000 distinct CDR3 sequences in the sample, around 35% were seen once. The sequenced sample was CD8+ T cells from cultured PBMCs, obtained from culture after CMV antigen stimulation. The chain has TRBV12-5 and TRBJ1-2; the D gene is possibly TRBD1 (5 bases). The TCR originated in a human donor in good health (CMV status not recorded). Some clones in this sample may be carry-over from other donors' samples. In nucleotides, the CDR3 is TGTGCTAGTGGTTCTGGGGCCGGCGGAGGCTACACCTTC. Translating it yields CASGSGAGGGYTF.